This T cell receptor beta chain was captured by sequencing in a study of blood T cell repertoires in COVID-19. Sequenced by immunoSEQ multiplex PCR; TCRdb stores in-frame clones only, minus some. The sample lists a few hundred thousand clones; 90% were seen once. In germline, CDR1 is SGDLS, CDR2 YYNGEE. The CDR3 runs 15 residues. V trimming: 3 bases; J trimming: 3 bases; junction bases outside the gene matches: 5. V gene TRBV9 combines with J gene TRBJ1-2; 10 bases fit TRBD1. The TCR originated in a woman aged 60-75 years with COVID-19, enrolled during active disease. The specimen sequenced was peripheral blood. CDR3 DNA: TGTGCCAGCAGCGCAAGACAGGGGGCAGACTATGGCTACACCTTC. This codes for CASSARQGADYGYTF.